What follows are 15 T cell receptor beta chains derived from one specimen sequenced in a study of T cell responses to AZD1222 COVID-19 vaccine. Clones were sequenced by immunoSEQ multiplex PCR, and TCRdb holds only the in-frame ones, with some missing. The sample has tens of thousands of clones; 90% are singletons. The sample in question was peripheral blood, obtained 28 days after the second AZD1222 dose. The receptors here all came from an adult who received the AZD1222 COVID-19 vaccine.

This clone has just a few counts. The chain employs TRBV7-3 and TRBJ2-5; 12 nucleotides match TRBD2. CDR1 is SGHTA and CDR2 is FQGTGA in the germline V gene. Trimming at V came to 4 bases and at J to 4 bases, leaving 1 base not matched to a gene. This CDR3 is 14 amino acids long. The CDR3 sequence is CASSSGLAGETQYF. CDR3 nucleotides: TGTGCCAGCAGCTCGGGACTAGCGGGAGAGACCCAGTACTTC.

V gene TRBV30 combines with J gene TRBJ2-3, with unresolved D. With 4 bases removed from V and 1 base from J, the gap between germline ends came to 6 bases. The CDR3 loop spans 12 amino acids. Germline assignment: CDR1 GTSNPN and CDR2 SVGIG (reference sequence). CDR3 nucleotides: TGTGCCTGGAATACCCGCACAGATACGCAGTATTTT. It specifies CAWNTRTDTQYF. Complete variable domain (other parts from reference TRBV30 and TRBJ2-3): SQTIHQWPATLVQPVGSPLSLECTVEGTSNPNLYWYRQAAGRGLQLLFYSVGIGQISSEVPQNLSASRPQDRQFILSSKKLLLSDSGFYLCAWNTRTDTQYFGPGTRLTVL.

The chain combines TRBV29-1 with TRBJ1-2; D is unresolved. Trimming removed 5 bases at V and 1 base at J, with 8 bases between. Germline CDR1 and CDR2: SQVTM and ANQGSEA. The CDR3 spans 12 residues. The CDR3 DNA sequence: TGCAGCGTTCCCGGACGTAACTATGGCTACACCTTC. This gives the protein CSVPGRNYGYTF. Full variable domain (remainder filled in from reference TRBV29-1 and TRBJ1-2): SAVISQKPSRDICQRGTSLTIQCQVDSQVTMMFWYRQQPGQSLTLIATANQGSEATYESGFVIDKFPISRPNLTFSTLTVSNMSPEDSSIYLCSVPGRNYGYTFGSGTRLTVV.

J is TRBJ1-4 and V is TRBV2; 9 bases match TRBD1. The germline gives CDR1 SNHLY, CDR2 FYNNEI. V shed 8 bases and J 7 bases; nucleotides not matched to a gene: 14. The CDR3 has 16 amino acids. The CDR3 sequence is CASGRFTGGLGEKLFF. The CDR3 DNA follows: TGTGCCAGCGGTAGATTCACAGGGGGCTTAGGTGAAAAACTGTTTTTT.

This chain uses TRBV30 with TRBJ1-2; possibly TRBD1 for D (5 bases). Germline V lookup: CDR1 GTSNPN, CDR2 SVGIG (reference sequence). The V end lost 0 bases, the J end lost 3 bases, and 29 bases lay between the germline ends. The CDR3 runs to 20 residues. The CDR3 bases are TGTGCCTGGAGTGTAGAGTTTTATCTTACGCAGGGCGAAGGTCACTATGGCTACACCTTC. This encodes CAWSVEFYLTQGEGHYGYTF. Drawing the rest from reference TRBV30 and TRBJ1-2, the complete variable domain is SQTIHQWPATLVQPVGSPLSLECTVEGTSNPNLYWYRQAAGRGLQLLFYSVGIGQISSEVPQNLSASRPQDRQFILSSKKLLLSDSGFYLCAWSVEFYLTQGEGHYGYTFGSGTRLTVV.

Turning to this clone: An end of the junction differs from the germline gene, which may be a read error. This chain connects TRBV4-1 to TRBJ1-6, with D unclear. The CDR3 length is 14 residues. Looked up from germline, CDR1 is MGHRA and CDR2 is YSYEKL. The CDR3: CASRQETSYSPLHF. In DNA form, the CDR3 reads TGCGCCAGCAGGCAAGAGACATCCTATTCACCCCTCCACTTT.

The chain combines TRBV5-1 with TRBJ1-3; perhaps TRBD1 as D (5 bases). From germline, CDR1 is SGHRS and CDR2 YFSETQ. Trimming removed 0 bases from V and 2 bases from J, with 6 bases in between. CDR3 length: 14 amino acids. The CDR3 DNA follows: TGCGCCAGCAGCTTGGTAGGGGCTGGAAACACCATATATTTT. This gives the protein CASSLVGAGNTIYF. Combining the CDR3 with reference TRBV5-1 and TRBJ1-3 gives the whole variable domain KAGVTQTPRYLIKTRGQQVTLSCSPISGHRSVSWYQQTPGQGLQFLFEYFSETQRNKGNFPGRFSGRQFSNSRSEMNVSTLELGDSALYLCASSLVGAGNTIYFGEGSWLTVV.

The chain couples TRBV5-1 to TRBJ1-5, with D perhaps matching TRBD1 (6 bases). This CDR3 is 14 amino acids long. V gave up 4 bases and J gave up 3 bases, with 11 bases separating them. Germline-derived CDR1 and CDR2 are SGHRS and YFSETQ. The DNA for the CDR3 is TGCGCCAGCAGCCCCGGGACACCCAATCAGCCCCAGCATTTT. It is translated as CASSPGTPNQPQHF.

The CDR3 loop is CASSAYRDKGDTQYF. The CDR3 DNA sequence: TGTGCCAGCTCCGCCTACAGGGATAAGGGAGATACGCAGTATTTT. This chain connects TRBV18 to TRBJ2-3; perhaps TRBD1 as D (6 bases). The ends were cut back, 6 bases at V and 5 bases at J, with 18 bases in the middle. The germline CDR1 and CDR2 sequences are KGHSH and LQKENI. This CDR3 region has 15 residues.

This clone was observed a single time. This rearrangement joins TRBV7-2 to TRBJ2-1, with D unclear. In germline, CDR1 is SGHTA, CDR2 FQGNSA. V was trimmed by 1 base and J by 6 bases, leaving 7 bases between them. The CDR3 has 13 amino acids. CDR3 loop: CASSLGALNEQFF. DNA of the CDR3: TGTGCCAGCAGCTTAGGTGCCCTCAATGAGCAGTTCTTC.

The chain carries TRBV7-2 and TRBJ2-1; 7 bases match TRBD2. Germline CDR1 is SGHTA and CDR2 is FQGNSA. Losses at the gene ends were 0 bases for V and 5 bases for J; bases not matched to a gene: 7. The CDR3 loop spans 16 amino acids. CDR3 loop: CASSLAGGLSNNEQFF. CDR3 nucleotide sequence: TGTGCCAGCAGCTTAGCGGGAGGGCTCTCAAACAATGAGCAGTTCTTC.

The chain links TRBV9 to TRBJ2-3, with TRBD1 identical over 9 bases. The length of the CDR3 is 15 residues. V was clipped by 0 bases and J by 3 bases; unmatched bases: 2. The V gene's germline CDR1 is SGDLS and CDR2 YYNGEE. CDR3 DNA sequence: TGTGCCAGCAGCGTAGCTGGGACAGGGACAGATACGCAGTATTTT. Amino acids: CASSVAGTGTDTQYF. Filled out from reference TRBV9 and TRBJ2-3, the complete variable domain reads DSGVTQTPKHLITATGQRVTLRCSPRSGDLSVYWYQQSLDQGLQFLIQYYNGEERAKGNILERFSAQQFPDLHSELNLSSLELGDSALYFCASSVAGTGTDTQYFGPGTRLTVL.

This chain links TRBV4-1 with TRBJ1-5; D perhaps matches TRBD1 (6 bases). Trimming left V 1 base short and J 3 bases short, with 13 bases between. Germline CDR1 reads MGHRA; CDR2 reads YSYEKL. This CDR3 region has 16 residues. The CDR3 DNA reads TGCGCCAGCAGCCAAGTCGGGACACCGAACAATCAGCCCCAGCATTTT. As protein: CASSQVGTPNNQPQHF.

Written as DNA, the CDR3 is TGTGCCACCAGTGATTGGGACCGGGACCCCAAATCCTACAATGAGCAGTTCTTC. It translates to CATSDWDRDPKSYNEQFF. The gene calls are TRBV24-1 and TRBJ2-1; D may correspond to TRBD1 or TRBD2 (5 bases each). The length of the CDR3 is 18 residues. Between the trimmed V and J ends, which lost 2 bases and 1 base, there was a span of 17 bases. Germline lookup yields CDR1 KGHDR and CDR2 SFDVKD.

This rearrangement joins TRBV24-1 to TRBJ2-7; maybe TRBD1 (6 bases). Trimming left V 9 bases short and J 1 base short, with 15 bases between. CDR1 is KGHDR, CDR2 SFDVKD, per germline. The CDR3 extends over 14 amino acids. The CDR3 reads CATQDSLASYEQYF. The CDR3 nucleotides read TGTGCCACCCAGGACAGCCTAGCATCCTACGAGCAGTACTTC.